This T cell receptor beta chain is from a study of cytomegalovirus exposure and HLA in healthy donors. In the study overall: In an early release, HLA-typed donors contributed 90 million or so unique TCR sequences. Whole-study results and caveats: Most subjects had HLA-A and HLA-B alleles reportedly predicted accurately by TCR beta sequences. Certain indistinguishable V segments, among them TRBV6-2 and TRBV6-3, were excluded.

Remarks on this clone: As yet, its antigen is unknown.

The PCR employed 60 Vbeta primers together with 13 Jbeta primers. Profiled with immunoSEQ multiplex PCR; TCRdb holds only in-frame clones, not every one. The profile covers 100,000 or so clones, with around 80% appearing a single time and under 5% taken by the ten largest. The CDR3 spans 14 residues. The germline V gene encodes CDR1 SGHRS and CDR2 YFSETQ. V lost 6 bases and J lost 8; bases outside the gene matches: 10. Material: PBMCs. This chain joins TRBV5-1 and TRBJ2-1, with 8 bases matching TRBD2. The sequence derives from a female donor in good health and CMV-seropositive. The CDR3 spells CASIGGGLGHEQFF. The CDR3 DNA sequence: TGCGCCAGCATCGGGGGGGGACTAGGCCATGAGCAGTTCTTC.